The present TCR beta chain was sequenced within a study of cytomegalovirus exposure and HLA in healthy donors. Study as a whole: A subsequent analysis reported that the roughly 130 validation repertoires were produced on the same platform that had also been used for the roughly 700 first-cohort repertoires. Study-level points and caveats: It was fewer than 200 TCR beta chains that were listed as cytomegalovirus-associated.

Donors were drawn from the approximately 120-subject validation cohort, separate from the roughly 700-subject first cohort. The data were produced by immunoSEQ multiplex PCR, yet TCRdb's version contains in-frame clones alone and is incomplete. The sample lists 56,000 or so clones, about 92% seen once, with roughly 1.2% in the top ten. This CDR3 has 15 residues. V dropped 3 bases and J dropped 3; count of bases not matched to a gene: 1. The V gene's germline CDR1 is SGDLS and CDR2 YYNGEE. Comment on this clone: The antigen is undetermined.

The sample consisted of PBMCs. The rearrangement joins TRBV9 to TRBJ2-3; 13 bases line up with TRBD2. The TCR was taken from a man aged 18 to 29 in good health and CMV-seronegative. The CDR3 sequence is CASSGGLAGTDTQYF. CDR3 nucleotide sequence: TGTGCCAGCAGCGGGGGACTAGCGGGAACAGATACGCAGTATTTT. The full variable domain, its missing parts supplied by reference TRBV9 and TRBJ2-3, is DSGVTQTPKHLITATGQRVTLRCSPRSGDLSVYWYQQSLDQGLQFLIQYYNGEERAKGNILERFSAQQFPDLHSELNLSSLELGDSALYFCASSGGLAGTDTQYFGPGTRLTVL.